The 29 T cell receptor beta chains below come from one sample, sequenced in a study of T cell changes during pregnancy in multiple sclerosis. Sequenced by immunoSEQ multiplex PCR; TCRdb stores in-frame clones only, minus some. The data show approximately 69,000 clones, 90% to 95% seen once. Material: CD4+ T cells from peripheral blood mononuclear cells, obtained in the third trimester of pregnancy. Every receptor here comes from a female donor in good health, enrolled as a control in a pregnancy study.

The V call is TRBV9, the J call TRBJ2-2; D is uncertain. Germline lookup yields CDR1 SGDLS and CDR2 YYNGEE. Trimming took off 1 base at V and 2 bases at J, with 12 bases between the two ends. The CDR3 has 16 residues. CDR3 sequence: CASSVRGRLNTGELFF. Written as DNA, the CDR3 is TGTGCCAGCAGCGTACGAGGCAGACTCAACACCGGGGAGCTGTTTTTT.

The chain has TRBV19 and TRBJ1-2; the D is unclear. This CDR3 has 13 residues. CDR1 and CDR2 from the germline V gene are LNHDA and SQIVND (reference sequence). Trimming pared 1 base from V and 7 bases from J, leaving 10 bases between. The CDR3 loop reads CASSIGRGSGYTF. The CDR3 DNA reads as TGTGCCAGTAGTATAGGGCGAGGTTCTGGCTACACCTTC.

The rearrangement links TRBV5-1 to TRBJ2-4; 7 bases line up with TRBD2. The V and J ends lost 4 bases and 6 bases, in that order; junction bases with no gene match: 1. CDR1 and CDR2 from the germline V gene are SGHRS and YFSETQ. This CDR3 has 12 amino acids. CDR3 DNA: TGCGCCAGCAGCGGGGAGGGAAACATTCAGTACTTC. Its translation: CASSGEGNIQYF.

CDR3 region: CASTWGESYEQYF. CDR3 sequence (DNA): TGTGCCAGCACTTGGGGCGAAAGCTACGAGCAGTACTTC. This rearrangement joins TRBV6-1 to TRBJ2-7, with D tentatively TRBD1 (5 bases). The V end lost 7 bases, the J end lost 3 bases, and 13 bases lay between the germline ends. The CDR3 contains 13 residues. Germline V CDR1 and CDR2: MNHNS, SASEGT.

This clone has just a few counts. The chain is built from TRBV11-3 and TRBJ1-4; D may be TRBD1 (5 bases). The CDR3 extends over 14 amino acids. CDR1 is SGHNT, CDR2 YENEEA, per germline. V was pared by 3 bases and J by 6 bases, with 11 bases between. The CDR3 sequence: CASSLEGEDEKLFF. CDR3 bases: TGTGCCAGCAGCTTGGAAGGGGAGGATGAAAAACTGTTTTTT.

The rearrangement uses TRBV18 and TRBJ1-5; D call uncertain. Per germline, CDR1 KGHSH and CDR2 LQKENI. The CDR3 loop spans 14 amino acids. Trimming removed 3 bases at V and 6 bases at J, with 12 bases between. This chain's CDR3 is CASSPSSGFQPQHF. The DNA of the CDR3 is TGTGCCAGCTCACCGAGCTCGGGTTTTCAGCCCCAGCATTTT.

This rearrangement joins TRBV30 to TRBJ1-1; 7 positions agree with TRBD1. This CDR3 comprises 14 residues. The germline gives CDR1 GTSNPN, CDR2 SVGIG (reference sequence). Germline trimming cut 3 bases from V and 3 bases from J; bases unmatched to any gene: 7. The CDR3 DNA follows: TGTGCCTGGAGCCACAGGGGCAGGGACACTGAAGCTTTCTTT. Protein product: CAWSHRGRDTEAFF. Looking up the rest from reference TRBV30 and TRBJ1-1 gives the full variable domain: SQTIHQWPATLVQPVGSPLSLECTVEGTSNPNLYWYRQAAGRGLQLLFYSVGIGQISSEVPQNLSASRPQDRQFILSSKKLLLSDSGFYLCAWSHRGRDTEAFFGQGTRLTVV.

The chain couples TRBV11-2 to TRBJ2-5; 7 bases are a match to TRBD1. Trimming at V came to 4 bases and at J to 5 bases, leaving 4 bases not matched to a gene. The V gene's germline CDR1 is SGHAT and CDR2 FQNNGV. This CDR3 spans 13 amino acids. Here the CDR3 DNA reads TGTGCCAGCAGCTGGTCGACAGGGGAGACCCAGTACTTC. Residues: CASSWSTGETQYF.

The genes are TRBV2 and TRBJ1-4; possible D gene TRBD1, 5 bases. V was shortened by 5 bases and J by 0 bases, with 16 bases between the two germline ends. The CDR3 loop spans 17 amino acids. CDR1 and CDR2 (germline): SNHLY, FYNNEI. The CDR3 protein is CASSPHTGPTTNEKLFF. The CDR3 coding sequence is TGTGCCAGCAGTCCACACACAGGACCAACAACTAATGAAAAACTGTTTTTT.

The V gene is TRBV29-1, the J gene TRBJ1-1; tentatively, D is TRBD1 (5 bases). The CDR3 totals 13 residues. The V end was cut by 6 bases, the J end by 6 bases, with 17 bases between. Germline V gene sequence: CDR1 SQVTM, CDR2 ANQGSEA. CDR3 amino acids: CSVTQIIGAEAFF. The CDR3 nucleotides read TGCAGCGTAACCCAAATAATAGGGGCTGAAGCTTTCTTT.

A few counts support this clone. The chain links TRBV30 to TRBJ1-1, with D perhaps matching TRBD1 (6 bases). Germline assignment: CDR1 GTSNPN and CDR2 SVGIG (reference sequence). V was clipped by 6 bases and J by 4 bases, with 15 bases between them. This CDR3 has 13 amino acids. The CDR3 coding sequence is TGTGCCTGTAGGAGCGGGGGCTTCACTGAAGCTTTCTTT. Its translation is CACRSGGFTEAFF.

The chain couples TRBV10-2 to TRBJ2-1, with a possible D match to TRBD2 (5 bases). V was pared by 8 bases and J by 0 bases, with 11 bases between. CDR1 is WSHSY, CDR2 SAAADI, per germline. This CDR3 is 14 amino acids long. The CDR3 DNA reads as TGCGCCAGCTTAAGCGGCCTCTCCTACAATGAGCAGTTCTTC. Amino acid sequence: CASLSGLSYNEQFF.

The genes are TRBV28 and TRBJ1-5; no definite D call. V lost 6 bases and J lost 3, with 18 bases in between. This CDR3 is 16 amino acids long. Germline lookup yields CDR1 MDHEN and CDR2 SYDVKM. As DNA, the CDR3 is TGTGCCAGCAGAAAGTATCGGGGTTTAGTCAATCAGCCCCAGCATTTT. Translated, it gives CASRKYRGLVNQPQHF.

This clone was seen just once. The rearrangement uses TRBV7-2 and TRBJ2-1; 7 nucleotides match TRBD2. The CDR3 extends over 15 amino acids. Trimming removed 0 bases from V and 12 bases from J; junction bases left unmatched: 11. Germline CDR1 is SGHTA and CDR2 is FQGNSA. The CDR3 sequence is CASSLAEVGGRGQFF. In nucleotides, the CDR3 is TGTGCCAGCAGCTTAGCGGAGGTTGGGGGGAGGGGGCAGTTCTTC.

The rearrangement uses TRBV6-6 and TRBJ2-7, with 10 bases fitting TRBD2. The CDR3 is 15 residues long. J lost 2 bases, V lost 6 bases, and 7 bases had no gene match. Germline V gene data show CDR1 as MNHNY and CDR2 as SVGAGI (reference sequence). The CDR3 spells CASRSLAGTTYEQYF. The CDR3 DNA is TGTGCCAGCAGATCACTAGCGGGGACCACCTACGAGCAGTACTTC.

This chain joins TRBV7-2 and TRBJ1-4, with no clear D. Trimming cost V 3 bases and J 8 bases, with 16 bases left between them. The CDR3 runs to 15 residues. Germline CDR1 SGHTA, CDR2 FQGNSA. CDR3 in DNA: TGTGCCAGCAGCTTTCGTAACAGAGATAAAGAAAAACTGTTTTTT. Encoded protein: CASSFRNRDKEKLFF.

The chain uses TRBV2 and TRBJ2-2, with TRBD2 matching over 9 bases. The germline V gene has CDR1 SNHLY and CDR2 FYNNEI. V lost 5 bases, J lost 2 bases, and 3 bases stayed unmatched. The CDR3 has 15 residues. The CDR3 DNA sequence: TGTGCCAGCAGTACTAGCGGGCGCAACACCGGGGAGCTGTTTTTT. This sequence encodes CASSTSGRNTGELFF.

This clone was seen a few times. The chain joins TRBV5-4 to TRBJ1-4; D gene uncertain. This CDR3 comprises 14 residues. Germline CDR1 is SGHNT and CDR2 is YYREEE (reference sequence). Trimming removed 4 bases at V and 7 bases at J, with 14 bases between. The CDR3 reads CASSPAGVGEKLFF. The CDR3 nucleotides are TGTGCCAGCAGCCCTGCCGGGGTAGGTGAAAAACTGTTTTTT.

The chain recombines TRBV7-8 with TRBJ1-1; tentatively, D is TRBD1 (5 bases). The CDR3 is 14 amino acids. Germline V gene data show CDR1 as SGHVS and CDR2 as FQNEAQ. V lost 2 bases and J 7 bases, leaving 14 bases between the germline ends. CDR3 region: CASSLPPGLGEAFF. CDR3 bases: TGTGCCAGCAGCTTACCCCCAGGGTTAGGTGAAGCTTTCTTT. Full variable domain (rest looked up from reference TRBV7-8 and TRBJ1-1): GAGVSQSPRYKVAKRGQDVALRCDPISGHVSLFWYQQALGQGPEFLTYFQNEAQLDKSGLPSDRFFAERPEGSVSTLKIQRTQQEDSAVYLCASSLPPGLGEAFFGQGTRLTVV.

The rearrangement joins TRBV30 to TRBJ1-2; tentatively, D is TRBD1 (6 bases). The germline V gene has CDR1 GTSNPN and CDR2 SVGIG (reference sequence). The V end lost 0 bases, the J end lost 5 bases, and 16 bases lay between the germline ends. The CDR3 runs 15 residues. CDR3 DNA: TGTGCCTGGAGTGTTTCTCCGGACAGTATATATGGCTACACCTTC. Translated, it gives CAWSVSPDSIYGYTF.

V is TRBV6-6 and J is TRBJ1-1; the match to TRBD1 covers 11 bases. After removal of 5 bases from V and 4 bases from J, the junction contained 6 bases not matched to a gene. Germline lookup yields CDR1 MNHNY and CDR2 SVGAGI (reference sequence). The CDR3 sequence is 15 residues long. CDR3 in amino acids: CASSTAGTGGTEAFF. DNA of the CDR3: TGTGCCAGCAGTACAGCCGGGACAGGGGGCACTGAAGCTTTCTTT.

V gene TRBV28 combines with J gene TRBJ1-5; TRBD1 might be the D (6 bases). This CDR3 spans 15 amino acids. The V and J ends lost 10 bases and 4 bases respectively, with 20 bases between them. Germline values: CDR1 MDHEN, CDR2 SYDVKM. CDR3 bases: TGTGCCACCGGTCCGGGACACGGAAGTAATCAGCCCCAGCATTTT. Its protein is CATGPGHGSNQPQHF.

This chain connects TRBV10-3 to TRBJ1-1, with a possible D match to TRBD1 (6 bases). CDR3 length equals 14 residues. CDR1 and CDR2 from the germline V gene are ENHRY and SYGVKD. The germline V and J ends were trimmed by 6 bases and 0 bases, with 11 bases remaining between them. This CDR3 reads CAIRWTAVNTEAFF. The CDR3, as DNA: TGTGCCATCAGGTGGACAGCCGTGAACACTGAAGCTTTCTTT.

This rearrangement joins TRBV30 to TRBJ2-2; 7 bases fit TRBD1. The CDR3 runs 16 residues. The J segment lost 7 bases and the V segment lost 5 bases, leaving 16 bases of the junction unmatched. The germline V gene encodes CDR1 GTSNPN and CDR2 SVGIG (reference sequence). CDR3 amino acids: CAWGKFTGVSGGELFF. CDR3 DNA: TGTGCCTGGGGAAAATTTACAGGGGTTTCGGGCGGGGAGCTGTTTTTT.

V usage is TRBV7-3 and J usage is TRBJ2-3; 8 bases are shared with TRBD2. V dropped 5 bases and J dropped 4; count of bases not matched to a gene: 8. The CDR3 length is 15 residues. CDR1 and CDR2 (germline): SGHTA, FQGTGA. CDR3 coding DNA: TGTGCCAGCAGCCCCCCCCCGGGGGGGCCAGATACGCAGTATTTT. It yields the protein CASSPPPGGPDTQYF.

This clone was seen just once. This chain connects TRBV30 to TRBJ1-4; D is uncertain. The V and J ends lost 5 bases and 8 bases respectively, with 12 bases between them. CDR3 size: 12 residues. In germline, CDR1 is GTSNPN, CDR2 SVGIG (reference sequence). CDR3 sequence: CAWSSWYEKLFF. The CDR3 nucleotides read TGTGCCTGGTCCAGTTGGTACGAAAAACTGTTTTTT.

The CDR3 loop reads CASRVTGGDAGNTIYF. Written as DNA, the CDR3 is TGTGCCAGTAGAGTGACAGGGGGCGACGCTGGAAACACCATATATTTT. The rearrangement uses TRBV19 and TRBJ1-3, with 10 positions matching TRBD1. V trimming: 6 bases; J trimming: 2 bases; junction bases outside the gene matches: 7. The germline V gene encodes CDR1 LNHDA and CDR2 SQIVND (reference sequence). The CDR3 is made up of 16 amino acids.

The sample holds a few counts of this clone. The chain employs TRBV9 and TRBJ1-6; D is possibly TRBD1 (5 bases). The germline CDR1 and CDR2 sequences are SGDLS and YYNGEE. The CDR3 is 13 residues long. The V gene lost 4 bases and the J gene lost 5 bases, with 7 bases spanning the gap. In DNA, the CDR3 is TGTGCCAGCAGCCAGGGTAATAATTCACCCCTCCACTTT. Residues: CASSQGNNSPLHF.

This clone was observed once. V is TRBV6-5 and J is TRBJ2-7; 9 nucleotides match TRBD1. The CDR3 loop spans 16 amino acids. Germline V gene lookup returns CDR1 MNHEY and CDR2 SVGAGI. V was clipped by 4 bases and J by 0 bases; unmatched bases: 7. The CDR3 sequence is CASSFHRDRVSYEQYF. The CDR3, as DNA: TGTGCCAGCAGTTTCCACCGGGACAGGGTCTCCTACGAGCAGTACTTC.